The 21 T cell receptor beta chains below come from one sample, sequenced in a study of shared clonotypes between healthy human individuals. Naive CD8 cells lacked CD45RO, underwent positive selection for CCR7 and left out terminally differentiated effector memory CD45RA+ cells. Some clones are missing from TCRdb's copy, which holds only in-frame ones; the method was immunoSEQ multiplex PCR. The table includes around 1.9 million clones, about 93% detected once. Sequenced: naive CD8+ T cells from PBMCs. The receptors were sampled from a young man in good health. Some clones in this sample may be carry-over from other donors' samples.

The chain joins TRBV19 to TRBJ1-2; D unresolved. Germline V CDR1 and CDR2: LNHDA, SQIVND (reference sequence). This CDR3 is 14 amino acids long. The ends were cut back, 4 bases at V and 6 bases at J, with 15 bases in the middle. CDR3: CASSTFSWADGYTF. The CDR3 region has the DNA TGTGCCAGTAGTACCTTTAGTTGGGCTGATGGCTACACCTTC.

As concerns this clone: At the DNA level, this CDR3 is encoded by other sequences in the same sample as well. This chain connects TRBV27 to TRBJ2-1; D is undetermined. This CDR3 contains 11 residues. Germline V lookup: CDR1 MNHEY, CDR2 SMNVEV (reference sequence). The ends were cut back, 8 bases at V and 0 bases at J, with 2 bases in the middle. CDR3 region: CASLSYNEQFF. CDR3 in DNA: TGTGCCAGCCTCTCCTACAATGAGCAGTTCTTC.

The chain combines TRBV7-8 with TRBJ2-1; TRBD2 matches at 11 bases. V lost 1 base to trimming and J lost 1 base; unmatched junction nucleotides: 3. This CDR3 has 17 residues. Germline CDR1 and CDR2: SGHVS and FQNEAQ. CDR3 residues: CASSLVTSGRSYNEQFF. CDR3 nucleotides: TGTGCCAGCAGCTTAGTTACTAGCGGGAGATCCTACAATGAGCAGTTCTTC.

The V and J genes are TRBV5-6 and TRBJ2-7; D remains unclear. V lost 4 bases to trimming and J lost 1 base, with 9 bases between them. CDR1 and CDR2 from the germline V gene are SGHDT and YYEEEE. CDR3 length equals 13 residues. The CDR3 DNA is TGTGCCAGCAGCGTAGACCTATCCTACGAGCAGTACTTC. This encodes CASSVDLSYEQYF. Full variable domain (outside the CDR3, taken from reference TRBV5-6 and TRBJ2-7): DAGVTQSPTHLIKTRGQQVTLRCSPKSGHDTVSWYQQALGQGPQFIFQYYEEEERQRGNFPDRFSGHQFPNYSSELNVNALLLGDSALYLCASSVDLSYEQYFGPGTRLTVT.

The CDR3 reads CASSLGGTTVAYEQYF. In DNA form, the CDR3 reads TGTGCCAGCAGCTTAGGTGGGACCACCGTTGCCTACGAGCAGTACTTC. V usage is TRBV11-2 and J usage is TRBJ2-7, with D perhaps given as TRBD1 or TRBD2 (5 bases each). The V gene's germline CDR1 is SGHAT and CDR2 FQNNGV. Trimming left V 1 base short and J 2 bases short, with 15 bases between. This CDR3 has 16 amino acids.

The V and J genes are TRBV2 and TRBJ2-5; D is possibly TRBD1 (6 bases). V was cut by 7 bases and J by 1 base, with 16 bases left in between. The V gene's germline CDR1 is SNHLY and CDR2 FYNNEI. The CDR3 is 15 residues long. In DNA form, the CDR3 reads TGTGCCAGCACCATGATAGGGGGAACCCAAGAGACCCAGTACTTC. Residues: CASTMIGGTQETQYF.

The genes are TRBV4-1 and TRBJ2-1, with D tentatively TRBD2 (5 bases). Germline V gene lookup returns CDR1 MGHRA and CDR2 YSYEKL. Trimming shortened V by 1 base and J by 6 bases, and 13 bases separated the two germline ends. The CDR3 extends over 15 amino acids. This chain's CDR3 is CASSQVPAGGNEQFF. CDR3 nucleotide sequence: TGCGCCAGCAGCCAAGTCCCCGCGGGCGGCAATGAGCAGTTCTTC.

This chain connects TRBV5-1 to TRBJ2-7, with 9 bases matching TRBD2. Trimming took 2 bases from V and 4 from J; bases not matched to a gene: 4. The CDR3 runs 14 residues. Germline V lookup: CDR1 SGHRS, CDR2 YFSETQ. CDR3 coding DNA: TGCGCCAGCAGCTTCGCGGGAGGGGCGTACGAGCAGTACTTC. Translation gives CASSFAGGAYEQYF.

This rearrangement joins TRBV28 to TRBJ2-1; D assignment may be TRBD1 or TRBD2 (7 bases each). The CDR3 length is 15 residues. V was shortened by 3 bases and J by 5 bases, with 14 bases between the two germline ends. In germline, CDR1 is MDHEN, CDR2 SYDVKM. CDR3 sequence (DNA): TGTGCCAGCAGTTTTAGGGGGAGGGGGCACAATGAGCAGTTCTTC. It encodes CASSFRGRGHNEQFF.

The genes are TRBV6-5 and TRBJ2-3; a weak D match, TRBD2 (6 bases). The CDR3 loop spans 13 amino acids. Germline assignment: CDR1 MNHEY and CDR2 SVGAGI. The V end lost 6 bases, the J end lost 5 bases, and 12 bases lay between the germline ends. CDR3 loop: CASRAGTLDTQYF. The CDR3 coding sequence is TGTGCCAGCAGGGCCGGGACTTTAGATACGCAGTATTTT.

The chain carries TRBV27 and TRBJ1-2; D unresolved. The CDR3 loop spans 12 amino acids. Looked up from germline, CDR1 is MNHEY and CDR2 is SMNVEV (reference sequence). Trimming shortened V by 5 bases and J by 0 bases, and 4 bases separated the two germline ends. This CDR3 reads CASSPANYGYTF. DNA of the CDR3: TGTGCCAGCAGTCCGGCTAACTATGGCTACACCTTC.

The chain has TRBV18 and TRBJ2-7, with 11 bases that match TRBD2. The CDR3 contains 15 residues. Germline V gene lookup returns CDR1 KGHSH and CDR2 LQKENI. Trimming cost V 6 bases and J 4 bases; bases outside gene matches: 8. As DNA, the CDR3 is TGTGCCAGCTCGCAACTAGCGGGAGTCGGGTACGAGCAGTACTTC. Translated, it gives CASSQLAGVGYEQYF.

V and J are TRBV7-3 and TRBJ2-2; D is unresolved. The V and J ends lost 3 bases and 0 bases respectively, with 8 bases between them. Germline V CDR1 and CDR2: SGHTA, FQGTGA. The CDR3 extends over 15 amino acids. In DNA form, the CDR3 reads TGTGCCAGCAGCTTGGACGTATCGAACACCGGGGAGCTGTTTTTT. Its translation: CASSLDVSNTGELFF.

The chain carries TRBV10-3 and TRBJ2-5; 11 bases align to TRBD2. This CDR3 is built from 16 residues. The germline CDR1 and CDR2 sequences are ENHRY and SYGVKD. V shed 2 bases, J shed 5 bases, and the junction held 7 bases outside the gene matches. The CDR3, as DNA: TGTGCCATCAGTGAGGCTGTAGCGGGAGGGGAGGAGACCCAGTACTTC. This gives the protein CAISEAVAGGEETQYF.

The genes are TRBV9 and TRBJ2-5, with D unresolved. V was trimmed by 0 bases and J by 5 bases, leaving 14 bases between them. Germline V lookup: CDR1 SGDLS, CDR2 YYNGEE. This CDR3 region has 15 residues. The CDR3 loop is CASSVEAVNSETQYF. The CDR3 nucleotides read TGTGCCAGCAGCGTAGAGGCAGTCAACTCGGAGACCCAGTACTTC. Variable domain in full (rest from reference TRBV9 and TRBJ2-5): DSGVTQTPKHLITATGQRVTLRCSPRSGDLSVYWYQQSLDQGLQFLIQYYNGEERAKGNILERFSAQQFPDLHSELNLSSLELGDSALYFCASSVEAVNSETQYFGPGTRLLVL.

J is TRBJ1-2 and V is TRBV2; D is possibly TRBD1 (5 bases). CDR1 is SNHLY and CDR2 is FYNNEI in the germline V gene. This CDR3 comprises 16 residues. The V end was cut by 2 bases, the J end by 6 bases, with 19 bases between. CDR3 in DNA: TGTGCCAGCAGTGAAAGGGGCCCGGGATCGTATAATGGCTACACCTTC. Translation gives CASSERGPGSYNGYTF.

This clone was recorded only once. This chain connects TRBV6-1 to TRBJ1-1, with TRBD1 identical over 7 bases. V shed 10 bases, J shed 3 bases, and the junction held 11 bases outside the gene matches. The germline CDR1 and CDR2 sequences are MNHNS and SASEGT. The CDR3 contains 14 residues. The CDR3: CANRPGGRDTEAFF. The CDR3 nucleotides are TGTGCCAACCGACCAGGGGGAAGGGACACTGAAGCTTTCTTT.

The chain is built from TRBV6-6 and TRBJ1-1; D unresolved. Germline CDR1 and CDR2: MNHNY and SVGAGI (reference sequence). The CDR3 runs to 10 residues. With 8 bases removed from V and 5 bases from J, the gap between germline ends came to 6 bases. CDR3 in amino acids: CASESTEAFF. DNA for the CDR3: TGTGCCAGCGAGTCAACTGAAGCTTTCTTT.

The genes are TRBV14 and TRBJ2-1, with 9 positions matching TRBD2. Germline CDR1 and CDR2: SGHDN and FVKESK. CDR3 length: 16 residues. Losses at the gene ends were 4 bases for V and 7 bases for J; bases not matched to a gene: 11. In DNA, the CDR3 is TGTGCCAGCAGCCTCGCCTGGCTAGCGGGGATGAATGAGCAGTTCTTC. Translated: CASSLAWLAGMNEQFF.

The V call is TRBV7-9, the J call TRBJ1-1; 11 nucleotides agree with TRBD1. The junction had 2 bases not matched to a gene; V was cut back by 2 bases and J by 3 bases. The CDR3 is 15 residues long. The germline CDR1 and CDR2 sequences are SEHNR and FQNEAQ (reference sequence). This CDR3 is CASSLQGQGDTEAFF. The CDR3 nucleotides are TGTGCCAGCAGCTTACAGGGACAGGGGGACACTGAAGCTTTCTTT.

The chain employs TRBV5-1 and TRBJ2-7; D possibly corresponds to TRBD2 (5 bases). This CDR3 is 15 amino acids long. V lost 5 bases, J lost 6 bases, and 21 bases lay in between. Germline-derived CDR1 and CDR2 are SGHRS and YFSETQ. The CDR3 nucleotides are TGCGCCAGCAGACCGAGCTCGGGCGGGCCGGGCGAGCAGTACTTC. Amino acid sequence: CASRPSSGGPGEQYF.